These 6 T cell receptor beta chains came from one sample sequenced in a study of vaccination and CD4 T cells after COVID-19. Treatment meaning: approximately nine-day PBMC culture with coronavirus spike peptide pools or control peptides (ViraFEST assay). The assay that was used to sequence DNA from cultured CD4+ T cells was the Oncomine TCR Beta short-read assay. TCRdb recomputed calls from the PCR reads with MiXCR, one row per CDR3 protein. In the table there are about 20,000 distinct CDR3 sequences, 45% to 55% of which are singletons. Which antigens these TCRs recognize remains unknown. Input material: CD4+ T cells from blood, cultured in vitro. These receptors were obtained from a human donor who had recovered from COVID-19.

This clonotype came up a few times. The rearrangement links TRBV27 to TRBJ1-1, with D maybe TRBD1 (5 bases). Trimming took off 2 bases at V and 4 bases at J, with 17 bases between the two ends. Per the germline V gene, CDR1 is MNHEY and CDR2 is SMNVEV (reference sequence). This CDR3 region has 16 residues. This CDR3 is CASSLKAGPLGTEAFF. The CDR3 DNA sequence: TGTGCCAGCAGTTTAAAGGCAGGGCCCCTCGGCACTGAAGCTTTCTTT.

This clonotype was picked up one time. The chain joins TRBV7-8 to TRBJ2-3; D perhaps matches TRBD2 (7 bases). This CDR3 is built from 18 residues. Trimming stripped 4 bases from V and 4 bases from J, with 24 bases between. Germline-derived CDR1 and CDR2 are SGHVS and FQNEAQ. Here the CDR3 DNA reads TGTGCCAGCAGCTCTCCCCAATTCAGCGGGAAGGGGGCAGATACGCAGTATTTT. It yields the protein CASSSPQFSGKGADTQYF.

The chain combines TRBV5-1 with TRBJ2-7, with a tentative D call TRBD1 (6 bases). V was clipped by 0 bases and J by 4 bases, with 11 bases between them. This CDR3 region has 14 residues. CDR1 and CDR2 from the germline V gene are SGHRS and YFSETQ. The CDR3 DNA reads as TGCGCCAGCAGCTTGGGGCAGGGGCCTTACGAGCAGTACTTC. This codes for CASSLGQGPYEQYF.

This clonotype turned up a few times. V is TRBV6-1 and J is TRBJ2-3; 8 nucleotides agree with TRBD1. The CDR3 loop spans 17 amino acids. The junction had 15 bases not matched to a gene; V was cut back by 4 bases and J by 6 bases. The V gene's germline CDR1 is MNHNS and CDR2 SASEGT. CDR3 coding DNA: TGTGCCAGCAGTGGGTCGGCCAGGGGGCTTAGATTTGATACGCAGTATTTT. Translation gives CASSGSARGLRFDTQYF.

The V call is TRBV11-2, the J call TRBJ1-3; D call uncertain. The CDR3 loop spans 13 amino acids. Deletions cut 4 bases from V and 1 base from J, with 5 bases between. CDR1 is SGHAT and CDR2 is FQNNGV in the germline V gene. Written as DNA, the CDR3 is TGTGCCAGCAGCTCCAGGTCTGGAAACACCATATATTTT. Translation gives CASSSRSGNTIYF.

V gene TRBV7-9 combines with J gene TRBJ1-2; perhaps TRBD1 as D (6 bases). Deletions cut 5 bases from V and 7 bases from J, with 20 bases between. Germline V CDR1 and CDR2: SEHNR, FQNEAQ (reference sequence). This CDR3 has 15 residues. CDR3 sequence: CASSDPGAGIGGYTF. Here the CDR3 DNA reads TGTGCCAGCAGCGACCCGGGGGCTGGGATTGGTGGCTACACCTTC.